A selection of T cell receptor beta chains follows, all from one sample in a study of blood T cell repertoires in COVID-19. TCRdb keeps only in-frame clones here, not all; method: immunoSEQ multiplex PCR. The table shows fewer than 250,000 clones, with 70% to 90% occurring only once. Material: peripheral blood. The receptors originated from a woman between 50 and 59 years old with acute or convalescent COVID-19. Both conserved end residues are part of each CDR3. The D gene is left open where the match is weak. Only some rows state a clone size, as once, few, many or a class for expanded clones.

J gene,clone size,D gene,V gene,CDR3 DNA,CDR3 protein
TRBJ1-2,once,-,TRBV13,TGTGCCAGCAGCTTAGACAGGGAGGGCTATGGCTACACCTTC,CASSLDREGYGYTF
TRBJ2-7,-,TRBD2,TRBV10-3,TGTGCCATAACTAGCGGGAGGTCCTCCGACTCCTACGAGCAGTACTTC,CAITSGRSSDSYEQYF
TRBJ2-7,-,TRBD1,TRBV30,TGTGCCTGGGAGGGACAGTCCCACGAGCAGTACTTC,CAWEGQSHEQYF
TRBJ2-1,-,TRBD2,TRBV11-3,TGTGCCAGCAGCCCCCGGGTAGCGGGAGAAAGTGATGAGCAGTTCTTC,CASSPRVAGESDEQFF
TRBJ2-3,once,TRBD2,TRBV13,TGTGCCAGCAGCTTGCCCGGGACTAGCGGGGGAAACACAGATACGCAGTATTTT,CASSLPGTSGGNTDTQYF
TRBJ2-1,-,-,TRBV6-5,TGTGCCAGCAGCCCCACTCCCATAGATGAGCAGTTCTTC,CASSPTPIDEQFF
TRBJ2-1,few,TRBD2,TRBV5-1,TGCGCCAGCAGCTTGGCCGGGGGGACTAGCGGGAGTTCCTACAATGAGCAGTTCTTC,CASSLAGGTSGSSYNEQFF
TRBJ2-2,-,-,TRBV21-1,TGTGCCAGCAGCAAATTACGCGCAGGGGCAGGCACCGGGGAGCTGTTTTTT,CASSKLRAGAGTGELFF
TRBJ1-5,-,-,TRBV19,TGTGCCAGTAGCCCCCGGGACATTTGGAGCAATCAGCCCCAGCATTTT,CASSPRDIWSNQPQHF
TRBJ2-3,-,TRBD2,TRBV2,TGTGCCAGCAGTGAAGCGCCCCATGGAGCGGGAGGGCCCGATACGCAGTATTTT,CASSEAPHGAGGPDTQYF
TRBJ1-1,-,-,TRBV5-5,TGTGCCAGCAGCTCGGTTTTCGTGAACACTGAAGCTTTCTTT,CASSSVFVNTEAFF
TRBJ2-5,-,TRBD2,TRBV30,TGTGCCTGGAGTGAAGCAGCGGGAAAATGGGAGACCCAGTACTTC,CAWSEAAGKWETQYF
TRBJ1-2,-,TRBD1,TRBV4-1,TGCGCCAGCAGCCAAGATCCGGGACAGGTTGGCTACACCTTC,CASSQDPGQVGYTF
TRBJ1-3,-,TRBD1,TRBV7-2,TGTGCCAGCAGCTTACTAGGGACAGGGGTATTCGGAAACACCATATATTTT,CASSLLGTGVFGNTIYF
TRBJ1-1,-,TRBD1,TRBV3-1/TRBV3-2,TGTGCCAGCAGCCAAAAGGGACAGGGAACTGAAGCTTTCTTT,CASSQKGQGTEAFF
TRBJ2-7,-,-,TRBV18,TGTGCCAGCTCACCGGGCCTCCTCTCCTACGAGCAGTACTTC,CASSPGLLSYEQYF
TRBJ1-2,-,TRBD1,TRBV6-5,TGTGCCAGCAGTCTCGGGACAGGGGGTGGCTACACCTTC,CASSLGTGGGYTF
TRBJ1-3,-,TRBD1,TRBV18,TGTGCCAGCTCACCAAATTCGCAGGGGGGCTCTGGAAACACCATATATTTT,CASSPNSQGGSGNTIYF
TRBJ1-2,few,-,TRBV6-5,TGTGCCAGCAGTTACGGACAATCCCACTATGGCTACACCTTC,CASSYGQSHYGYTF
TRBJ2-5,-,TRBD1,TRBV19,TGTGCCAGTAGTACGACAGGGGGCGGGAAAGAGACCCAGTACTTC,CASSTTGGGKETQYF
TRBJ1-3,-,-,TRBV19,TGTGCCAGTAGTATCCACAGTCCCAGCTCTGGAAACACCATATATTTT,CASSIHSPSSGNTIYF
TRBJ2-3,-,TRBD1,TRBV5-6,TGTGCCAGCAGCTTGAGTACAGGGGGCACAGATACGCAGTATTTT,CASSLSTGGTDTQYF
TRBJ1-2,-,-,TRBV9,TGTGCCAGCAGCTCCCGTACTTTAGGGAGCTATGGCTACACCTTC,CASSSRTLGSYGYTF
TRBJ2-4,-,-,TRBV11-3,TGTGCCAGCAGCTCGGGTAGCGGAAACATTCAGTACTTC,CASSSGSGNIQYF
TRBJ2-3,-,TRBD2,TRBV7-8,TGTGCCAGCAGCTTTACGGGGGGATCCACAGATACGCAGTATTTT,CASSFTGGSTDTQYF
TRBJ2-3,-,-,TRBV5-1,TGCGCCAGCAGCCCGAGCACAGATACGCAGTATTTT,CASSPSTDTQYF
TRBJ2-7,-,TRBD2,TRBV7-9,TGTGCCAGCAGACGACTAGCGGGAGATGCCTACGAGCAGTACTTC,CASRRLAGDAYEQYF
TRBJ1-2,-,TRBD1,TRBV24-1,TGTGCCACCAGTCCACGGACAGGGGGTAGCTACACCTTC,CATSPRTGGSYTF
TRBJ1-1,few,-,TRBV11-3,TGTGCCAGCAGCTTAGAGTATACTGAAGCTTTCTTT,CASSLEYTEAFF
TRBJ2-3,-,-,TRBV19,TGTGCCGCCCTGGGCTTGGGAGGTACGCAGTATTTT,CAALGLGGTQYF
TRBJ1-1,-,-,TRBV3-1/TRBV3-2,TGTGCCAGCACCGACTGGGGGCAACACACTGAAGCTTTCTTT,CASTDWGQHTEAFF
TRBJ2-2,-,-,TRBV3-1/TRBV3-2,TGTGCCAGCAGCCAAGAAGGCAGGGGACGGGGCGGGGAGCTGTTTTTT,CASSQEGRGRGGELFF
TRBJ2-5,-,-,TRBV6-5,TGTGCCAGCAGAAGAAGGGGAGAGACCCAGTACTTC,CASRRRGETQYF
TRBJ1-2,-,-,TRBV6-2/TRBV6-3,TGTGCCAGCAGTTACCTTCGGCAGGCGATCTATGGCTACACCTTC,CASSYLRQAIYGYTF
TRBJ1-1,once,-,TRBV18,TGTGCCAGCTCACCAGGTTGGGGGGGCGATGAAGCTTTCTTT,CASSPGWGGDEAFF
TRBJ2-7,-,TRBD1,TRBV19,TGTGCCAGTACTTCTACGGCCGAGGGGGCCAACGAGCAGTACTTC,CASTSTAEGANEQYF
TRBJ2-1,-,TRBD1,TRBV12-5,TGTGCTAGTGGTTTGGTCCCGGGACAGGGTTCGAAGTTCAATGAGCAGTTCTTC,CASGLVPGQGSKFNEQFF
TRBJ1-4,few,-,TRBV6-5,TGTGCCAGCAGTTCAGGGGAAGGGGGTGAAAAACTGTTTTTT,CASSSGEGGEKLFF
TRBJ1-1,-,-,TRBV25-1,TGTGCCAGCAGTGGGACGGGAGGGACTGAAGCTTTCTTT,CASSGTGGTEAFF
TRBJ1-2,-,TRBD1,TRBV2,TGTGCCAGCACTCCGGGACAGGGGGTCCCTGGCTACACCTTC,CASTPGQGVPGYTF